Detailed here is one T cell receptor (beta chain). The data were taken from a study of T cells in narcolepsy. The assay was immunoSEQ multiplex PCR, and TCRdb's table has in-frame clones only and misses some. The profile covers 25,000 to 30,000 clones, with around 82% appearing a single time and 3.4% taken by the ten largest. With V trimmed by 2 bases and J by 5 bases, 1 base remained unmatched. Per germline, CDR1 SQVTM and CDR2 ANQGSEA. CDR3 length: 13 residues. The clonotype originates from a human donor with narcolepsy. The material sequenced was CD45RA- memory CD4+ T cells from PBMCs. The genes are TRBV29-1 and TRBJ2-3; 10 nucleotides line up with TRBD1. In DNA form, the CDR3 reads TGCAGCGTTGAACGGACAGGGGGAGATACGCAGTATTTT. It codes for CSVERTGGDTQYF.